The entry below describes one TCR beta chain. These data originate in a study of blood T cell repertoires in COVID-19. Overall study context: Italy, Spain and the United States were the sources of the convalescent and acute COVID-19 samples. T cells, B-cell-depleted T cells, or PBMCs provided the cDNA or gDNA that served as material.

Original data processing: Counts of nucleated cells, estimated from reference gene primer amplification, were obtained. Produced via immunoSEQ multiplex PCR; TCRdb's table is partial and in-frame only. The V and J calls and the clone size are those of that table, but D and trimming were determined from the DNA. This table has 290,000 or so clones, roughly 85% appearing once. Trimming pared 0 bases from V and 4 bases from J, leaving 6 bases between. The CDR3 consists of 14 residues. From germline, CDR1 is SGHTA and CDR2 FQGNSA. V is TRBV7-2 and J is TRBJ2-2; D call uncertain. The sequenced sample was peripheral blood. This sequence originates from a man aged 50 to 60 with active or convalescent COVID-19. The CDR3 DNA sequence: TGTGCCAGCAGCTTAGCGCTAGTCACCGGGGAGCTGTTTTTT. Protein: CASSLALVTGELFF.